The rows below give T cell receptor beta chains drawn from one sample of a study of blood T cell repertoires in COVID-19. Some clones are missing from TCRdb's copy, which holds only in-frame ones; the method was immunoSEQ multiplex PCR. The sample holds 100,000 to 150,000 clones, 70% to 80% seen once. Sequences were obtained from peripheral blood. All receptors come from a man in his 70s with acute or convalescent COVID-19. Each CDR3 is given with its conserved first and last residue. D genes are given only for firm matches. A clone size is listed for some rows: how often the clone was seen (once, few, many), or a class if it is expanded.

CDR3: CASSSGLGQETQYF
DNA: TGTGCCAGCAGCTCCGGACTAGGCCAAGAGACCCAGTACTTC
size: -
V: TRBV7-6
D: TRBD2
J: TRBJ2-5

CDR3: CSVSQGSGGNQPQHF
DNA: TGCAGCGTATCACAGGGGAGTGGAGGCAATCAGCCCCAGCATTTT
size: -
V: TRBV29-1
D: TRBD1
J: TRBJ1-5

CDR3: CASSFLAGEGYEQYF
DNA: TGTGCCAGCAGCTTCCTAGCGGGAGAGGGCTACGAGCAGTACTTC
size: few
V: TRBV7-9
D: TRBD2
J: TRBJ2-7

CDR3: CAWSATGGSETQYF
DNA: TGTGCCTGGAGCGCCACAGGGGGCTCGGAGACCCAGTACTTC
size: few
V: TRBV30
D: TRBD1
J: TRBJ2-5

CDR3: CASARDSYEQYF
DNA: TGTGCTAGTGCCCGGGACAGCTACGAGCAGTACTTC
size: -
V: TRBV12-5
D: TRBD1
J: TRBJ2-7

CDR3: CASRSQGAGNTGELFF
DNA: TGTGCCAGCAGATCACAGGGGGCCGGGAACACCGGGGAGCTGTTTTTT
size: -
V: TRBV28
D: TRBD1
J: TRBJ2-2

CDR3: CASSQDQASREKLFF
DNA: TGCGCCAGCAGCCAAGATCAGGCCAGTCGGGAAAAACTGTTTTTT
size: -
V: TRBV4-3
D: -
J: TRBJ1-4

CDR3: CASLRGAGRDGPCFQYF
DNA: TGTGCCAGCCTCCGGGGCGCCGGGAGGGATGGGCCGTGTTTTCAGTACTTC
size: -
V: TRBV6-4
D: TRBD2
J: TRBJ2-7

CDR3: CASSLTGGVSGYTF
DNA: TGTGCCAGCAGCTTAACAGGGGGAGTAAGCGGCTACACCTTC
size: -
V: TRBV7-9
D: TRBD1
J: TRBJ1-2

CDR3: CASSQDRDTQYF
DNA: TGTGCCAGCAGCCAAGATCGTGATACGCAGTATTTT
size: once
V: TRBV3-1/TRBV3-2
D: -
J: TRBJ2-3

CDR3: CASSLVPGTGELFF
DNA: TGTGCCAGCAGCTTAGTCCCAGGCACCGGGGAGCTGTTTTTT
size: -
V: TRBV7-2
D: -
J: TRBJ2-2

CDR3: CASSQVREKLFF
DNA: TGTGCCAGCAGCCAAGTGAGGGAAAAACTGTTTTTT
size: -
V: TRBV4-2
D: -
J: TRBJ1-4

CDR3: CALGMRLNTEAFF
DNA: TGTGCCTTAGGAATGCGGCTGAACACTGAAGCTTTCTTT
size: -
V: TRBV30
D: -
J: TRBJ1-1

CDR3: CASLTGQGNSPLHF
DNA: TGTGCCAGCCTCACGGGACAGGGGAATTCACCCCTCCACTTT
size: once
V: TRBV28
D: TRBD1
J: TRBJ1-6

CDR3: CASSTRTSGRQGEQYF
DNA: TGTGCCAGCAGCACGAGGACTAGCGGGAGGCAAGGCGAGCAGTACTTC
size: once
V: TRBV5-5
D: TRBD2
J: TRBJ2-7

CDR3: CASSPAGTGNTGELFF
DNA: TGTGCCAGCAGCCCAGCGGGGACGGGGAACACCGGGGAGCTGTTTTTT
size: -
V: TRBV7-2
D: TRBD2
J: TRBJ2-2

CDR3: CASSSLAGEGPLHF
DNA: TGTGCCAGTAGTTCTTTGGCAGGGGAAGGGCCCCTCCACTTT
size: -
V: TRBV19
D: -
J: TRBJ1-6

CDR3: CASKPHPGKETQYF
DNA: TGTGCCAGCAAGCCCCACCCGGGGAAAGAGACCCAGTACTTC
size: few
V: TRBV2
D: -
J: TRBJ2-5

CDR3: CASIDRGAVGVFTEAFF
DNA: TGTGCCAGCATCGACAGGGGGGCTGTCGGTGTATTTACTGAAGCTTTCTTT
size: -
V: TRBV7-9
D: TRBD1
J: TRBJ1-1

CDR3: CSVESEGRETQYF
DNA: TGCAGCGTTGAAAGTGAGGGTAGGGAGACCCAGTACTTC
size: many
V: TRBV29-1
D: -
J: TRBJ2-5

CDR3: CASSLVGASYGYTF
DNA: TGCGCCAGCAGCTTGGTAGGGGCGTCCTATGGCTACACCTTC
size: -
V: TRBV5-1
D: -
J: TRBJ1-2

CDR3: CASSYRSGQGSGNTIYF
DNA: TGCGCCAGCAGCTATAGGTCGGGACAGGGGTCTGGAAACACCATATATTTT
size: few
V: TRBV5-1
D: TRBD1
J: TRBJ1-3

CDR3: CASSPPGQGALTREKLFF
DNA: TGTGCCAGCTCACCACCGGGACAGGGGGCCCTGACGCGGGAAAAACTGTTTTTT
size: -
V: TRBV18
D: TRBD1
J: TRBJ1-4

CDR3: CAWSPGGFLVYF
DNA: TGTGCCTGGAGTCCCGGGGGTTTCCTCGTATATTTT
size: -
V: TRBV30
D: -
J: TRBJ1-3

CDR3: CAWRRTSGSEEQYF
DNA: TGTGCCTGGAGAAGGACTAGCGGGAGCGAAGAGCAGTACTTC
size: -
V: TRBV30
D: TRBD2
J: TRBJ2-7

CDR3: CSAEGTGEAGDYEQFF
DNA: TGCAGCGCCGAGGGGACAGGGGAAGCGGGAGATTATGAGCAGTTCTTC
size: -
V: TRBV29-1
D: TRBD1
J: TRBJ2-1

CDR3: CATSDPTGGFTEQFF
DNA: TGTGCCACCAGTGATCCCACAGGGGGCTTCACTGAGCAGTTCTTC
size: -
V: TRBV24-1
D: TRBD1
J: TRBJ2-1

CDR3: CASRTTGINEKLFF
DNA: TGTGCCAGTAGGACGACAGGCATTAATGAAAAACTGTTTTTT
size: few
V: TRBV19
D: -
J: TRBJ1-4

CDR3: CASSPPSGGNTGELFF
DNA: TGTGCCAGCTCACCACCGTCAGGGGGGAACACCGGGGAGCTGTTTTTT
size: once
V: TRBV18
D: TRBD1
J: TRBJ2-2

CDR3: CATSRDTNYGYTF
DNA: TGTGCCACCAGCCGGGACACTAACTATGGCTACACCTTC
size: -
V: TRBV25-1
D: -
J: TRBJ1-2

CDR3: CASTLTTDKLFF
DNA: TGTGCCAGCACCCTCACCACTGATAAACTGTTTTTT
size: -
V: TRBV6-5
D: -
J: TRBJ1-4

CDR3: CASSPTLAYTQYF
DNA: TGTGCCAGCAGCCCTACACTAGCCTATACGCAGTATTTT
size: few
V: TRBV9
D: -
J: TRBJ2-3

CDR3: CASRGPSTGELFF
DNA: TGTGCCAGTAGGGGGCCTTCCACCGGGGAGCTGTTTTTT
size: -
V: TRBV19
D: -
J: TRBJ2-2